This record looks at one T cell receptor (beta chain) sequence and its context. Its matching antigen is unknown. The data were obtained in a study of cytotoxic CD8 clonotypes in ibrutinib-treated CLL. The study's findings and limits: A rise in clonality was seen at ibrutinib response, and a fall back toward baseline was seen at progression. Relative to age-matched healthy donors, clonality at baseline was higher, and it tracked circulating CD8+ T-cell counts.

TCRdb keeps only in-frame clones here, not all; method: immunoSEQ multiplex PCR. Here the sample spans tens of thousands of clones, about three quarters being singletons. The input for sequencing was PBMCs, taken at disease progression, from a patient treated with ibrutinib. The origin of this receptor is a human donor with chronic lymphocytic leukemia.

The CDR3 region is CASSPPPGDRESLNTEAFF. The CDR3 DNA reads as TGTGCCAGCAGCCCACCGCCAGGGGATAGAGAATCCCTGAACACTGAAGCTTTCTTT. This rearrangement joins TRBV5-8 to TRBJ1-1, with D possibly matching TRBD1 (6 bases). CDR1 and CDR2 (germline): SGHTS, YDEGEE. V lost 4 bases and J 0 bases, leaving 25 bases between the germline ends. This CDR3 spans 19 amino acids.